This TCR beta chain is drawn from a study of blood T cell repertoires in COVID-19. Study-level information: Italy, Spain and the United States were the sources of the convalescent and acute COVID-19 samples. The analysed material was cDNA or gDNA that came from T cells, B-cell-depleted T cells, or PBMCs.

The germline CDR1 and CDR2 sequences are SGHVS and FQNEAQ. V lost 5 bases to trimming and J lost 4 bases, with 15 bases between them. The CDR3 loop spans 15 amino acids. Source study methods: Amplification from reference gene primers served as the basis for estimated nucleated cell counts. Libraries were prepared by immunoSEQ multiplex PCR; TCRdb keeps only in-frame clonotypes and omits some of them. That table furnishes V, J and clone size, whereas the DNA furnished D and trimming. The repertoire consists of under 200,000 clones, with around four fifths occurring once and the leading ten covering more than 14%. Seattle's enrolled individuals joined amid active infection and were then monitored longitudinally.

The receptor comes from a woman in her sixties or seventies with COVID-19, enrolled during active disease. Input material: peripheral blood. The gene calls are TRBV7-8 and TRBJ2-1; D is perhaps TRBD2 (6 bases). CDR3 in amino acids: CASSATGVRYNEQFF. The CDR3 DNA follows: TGTGCCAGCAGCGCGACGGGAGTCAGGTACAATGAGCAGTTCTTC. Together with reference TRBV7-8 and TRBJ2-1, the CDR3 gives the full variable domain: GAGVSQSPRYKVAKRGQDVALRCDPISGHVSLFWYQQALGQGPEFLTYFQNEAQLDKSGLPSDRFFAERPEGSVSTLKIQRTQQEDSAVYLCASSATGVRYNEQFFGPGTRLTVL.